Listed below are T cell receptor beta chains from one sample, sequenced in a study of blood T cells in healthy people across ages. MiXCR, run by TCRdb on the 5' RACE reads, gives a single entry per CDR3 protein. The profile shows over 550,000 distinct CDR3 sequences, 25% to 35% of them singletons. The material sequenced was blood. The receptor source for this set is a woman of 80 years or more in good health. Each CDR3 is given with its conserved first and last residue. Each record gives: clone size, V gene, D gene, J gene, CDR3 DNA, CDR3 protein. D genes are given only for firm matches. Expanded clones are given a class, and other clones once, few, many or no size at all.

clone size: -
V gene: TRBV11-3
D gene: -
J gene: TRBJ2-2
CDR3 DNA: TGTGCCAGCAGCCCCCATCGACAGACCGGGGAGCTGTTTTTT
CDR3 protein: CASSPHRQTGELFF

clone size: many
V gene: TRBV7-9
D gene: TRBD1
J gene: TRBJ2-5
CDR3 DNA: TGTGCCAGCAGCTTGGACAGGGGGAGTGGGGAGACCCAGTACTTC
CDR3 protein: CASSLDRGSGETQYF

clone size: many
V gene: TRBV5-6
D gene: -
J gene: TRBJ2-7
CDR3 DNA: TGTGCCAGCAGCTTGGATCTTGGCGGTTCGGAGCAGTACTTC
CDR3 protein: CASSLDLGGSEQYF

clone size: many
V gene: TRBV20-1
D gene: TRBD2
J gene: TRBJ2-4
CDR3 DNA: TGCAGTGCAGCGACTAGCGGGGTCCGGGGAAACATTCAGTACTTC
CDR3 protein: CSAATSGVRGNIQYF

clone size: few
V gene: TRBV7-9
D gene: -
J gene: TRBJ2-2
CDR3 DNA: TGTGCCAGCAGCCCACAGGTCACCGGGGAGCTGTTTTTT
CDR3 protein: CASSPQVTGELFF

clone size: many
V gene: TRBV7-8
D gene: -
J gene: TRBJ1-5
CDR3 DNA: TGTGCCAGCAGCTTAGAGATGGCCCTTAATCAGCCCCAGCATTTT
CDR3 protein: CASSLEMALNQPQHF

clone size: few
V gene: TRBV3-1
D gene: TRBD1
J gene: TRBJ1-2
CDR3 DNA: TGTGCCAGCAGCCAAAAGGACAGGGTTGACTATGGCTACACCTTC
CDR3 protein: CASSQKDRVDYGYTF

clone size: -
V gene: TRBV6-2/TRBV6-3
D gene: -
J gene: TRBJ1-1
CDR3 DNA: TGTGCCAGCACCACTGGGCTGGGGACTGAAGCTTTCTTT
CDR3 protein: CASTTGLGTEAFF

clone size: -
V gene: TRBV7-6
D gene: -
J gene: TRBJ2-7
CDR3 DNA: TGTGCCAGCAGCTTAGCCCTTCACTACGAGCAGTACTTC
CDR3 protein: CASSLALHYEQYF

clone size: few
V gene: TRBV28
D gene: TRBD1
J gene: TRBJ1-5
CDR3 DNA: TGTGCCAGCAGGGACAGGGCTCGGGATTTGGGGAATCAGCCCCAGCATTTT
CDR3 protein: CASRDRARDLGNQPQHF

clone size: many
V gene: TRBV27
D gene: TRBD1
J gene: TRBJ2-6
CDR3 DNA: TGTGCCAGCAGTCCAGGGACAGGGCAAGTTGGGGCCAACGTCCTGACTTTC
CDR3 protein: CASSPGTGQVGANVLTF

clone size: once
V gene: TRBV7-2
D gene: TRBD1
J gene: TRBJ2-1
CDR3 DNA: TGTGCCAGCAGCTTAGCGTTTACTACAGGGGGCGATGAGCAGTTCTTC
CDR3 protein: CASSLAFTTGGDEQFF

clone size: -
V gene: TRBV5-1
D gene: TRBD2
J gene: TRBJ2-1
CDR3 DNA: TGCGCCGGCAGCTTGGCCCTTAACGGGGGGGCGAATGAGCAGTTCTTC
CDR3 protein: CAGSLALNGGANEQFF

clone size: many
V gene: TRBV16
D gene: -
J gene: TRBJ1-2
CDR3 DNA: TGTGCCAGCAGCCAATGGGGTCGGGGCTACACCTTC
CDR3 protein: CASSQWGRGYTF

clone size: -
V gene: TRBV6-5
D gene: TRBD1
J gene: TRBJ1-1
CDR3 DNA: TGTGCCAGCAGCCGGGACAGGGCGCCCACTGAAGCTTTCTTT
CDR3 protein: CASSRDRAPTEAFF

clone size: -
V gene: TRBV9
D gene: -
J gene: TRBJ2-3
CDR3 DNA: TGTGCCAGCAGCGAGGGGGTCGGCGGGCCAGATACGCAGTATTTT
CDR3 protein: CASSEGVGGPDTQYF

clone size: -
V gene: TRBV29-1
D gene: TRBD1
J gene: TRBJ1-2
CDR3 DNA: TGCAGCGCCGAGGGGACAGGAGCTAACTATGGCTACACCTTC
CDR3 protein: CSAEGTGANYGYTF

clone size: many
V gene: TRBV27
D gene: TRBD2
J gene: TRBJ2-7
CDR3 DNA: TGTGCCAGCAGTCCCTCTGGCGGGGGGCGGACCTACGAGCAGTACTTC
CDR3 protein: CASSPSGGGRTYEQYF

clone size: -
V gene: TRBV20-1
D gene: -
J gene: TRBJ2-5
CDR3 DNA: TGCAGCGCAGGGGAGAAGGGAGAGACCCAGTACTTC
CDR3 protein: CSAGEKGETQYF

clone size: -
V gene: TRBV4-2
D gene: -
J gene: TRBJ2-5
CDR3 DNA: TGTGCCAGCAGCCAAGATAGCAGGGTCGAGACCCAGTACTTC
CDR3 protein: CASSQDSRVETQYF

clone size: many
V gene: TRBV20-1
D gene: -
J gene: TRBJ1-2
CDR3 DNA: TGCAGTGCCCCTGAAGACAGTTGGGATGGCTACACCTTC
CDR3 protein: CSAPEDSWDGYTF

clone size: many
V gene: TRBV5-1
D gene: -
J gene: TRBJ2-7
CDR3 DNA: TGCGCCAGCAGCTTGGGGGACACGAGCGAGCAGTACTTC
CDR3 protein: CASSLGDTSEQYF

clone size: -
V gene: TRBV20-1
D gene: -
J gene: TRBJ1-4
CDR3 DNA: TGCAGTGCTAGACAGGGTAGTAGTGAAAAACTGTTTTTT
CDR3 protein: CSARQGSSEKLFF

clone size: many
V gene: TRBV6-6
D gene: -
J gene: TRBJ1-2
CDR3 DNA: TGTGCCAGCAGTTACTCATCTGGGACTAACTATGGCTACACCTTC
CDR3 protein: CASSYSSGTNYGYTF

clone size: few
V gene: TRBV30
D gene: -
J gene: TRBJ1-1
CDR3 DNA: TGTGCCTGGAGTACCACAGGGAAGGCTGAAGCTTTCTTT
CDR3 protein: CAWSTTGKAEAFF

clone size: -
V gene: TRBV10-3
D gene: -
J gene: TRBJ2-1
CDR3 DNA: TGTGCCATCAGCCCGGGACTCGTTGAGCGGTTCTTC
CDR3 protein: CAISPGLVERFF

clone size: many
V gene: TRBV12-3/TRBV12-4
D gene: -
J gene: TRBJ1-2
CDR3 DNA: TGTGCCAGCAGCTTGTCAGGGCGCTATGGCTACACCTTC
CDR3 protein: CASSLSGRYGYTF

clone size: many
V gene: TRBV4-1
D gene: -
J gene: TRBJ2-5
CDR3 DNA: TGCGCCAGCAGCCAAGCGGTATTAGTAACCCAGTACTTC
CDR3 protein: CASSQAVLVTQYF

clone size: many
V gene: TRBV6-5
D gene: TRBD1
J gene: TRBJ2-4
CDR3 DNA: TGTGCCAGCAGTTCGGTCTCGACAGGGAAGGGCAAAAACATTCAGTACTTC
CDR3 protein: CASSSVSTGKGKNIQYF

clone size: many
V gene: TRBV7-9
D gene: -
J gene: TRBJ2-3
CDR3 DNA: TGTGCCAGCAGCTCGCCGGGTCGAACAGATACGCAGTATTTT
CDR3 protein: CASSSPGRTDTQYF

clone size: -
V gene: TRBV11-2
D gene: -
J gene: TRBJ1-2
CDR3 DNA: TGTGCCAGCAGCTTAGTGGACGGGTCGAACTATGGCTACACCTTC
CDR3 protein: CASSLVDGSNYGYTF

clone size: few
V gene: TRBV11-3
D gene: -
J gene: TRBJ2-4
CDR3 DNA: TGTGCCAGCAGCTTAGGCCCCCCGAACATTCAGTACTTC
CDR3 protein: CASSLGPPNIQYF

clone size: many
V gene: TRBV9
D gene: -
J gene: TRBJ2-3
CDR3 DNA: TGTGCCAGCAGCGTAGCTCCCGGGTTGAGAGCAGATACGCAGTATTTT
CDR3 protein: CASSVAPGLRADTQYF

clone size: many
V gene: TRBV5-6
D gene: TRBD1
J gene: TRBJ1-4
CDR3 DNA: TGTGCCAGCAGCCCCTTTGACAGGGGGACTAATGAAAAACTGTTTTTT
CDR3 protein: CASSPFDRGTNEKLFF

clone size: -
V gene: TRBV20-1
D gene: -
J gene: TRBJ2-1
CDR3 DNA: TGCAGTACCCCGGAGGCGGGTTCCTACAATGAGCAGTTCTTC
CDR3 protein: CSTPEAGSYNEQFF

clone size: -
V gene: TRBV7-9
D gene: -
J gene: TRBJ2-1
CDR3 DNA: TGTGCCAGCAGCTCAGGGTCAAAGTATGATGAGCAGTTCTTC
CDR3 protein: CASSSGSKYDEQFF

clone size: -
V gene: TRBV10-3
D gene: -
J gene: TRBJ1-2
CDR3 DNA: TGTGCCATCAGCGGGGCCCCATCCCGGGGGGGCGACTATGGCTACACCTTC
CDR3 protein: CAISGAPSRGGDYGYTF

clone size: many
V gene: TRBV12-3/TRBV12-4
D gene: -
J gene: TRBJ1-1
CDR3 DNA: TGTGCCAGCAGTTTTTCCATGAACACTGAAGCTTTCTTT
CDR3 protein: CASSFSMNTEAFF

clone size: -
V gene: TRBV29-1
D gene: TRBD2
J gene: TRBJ2-1
CDR3 DNA: TGCAGCGTCCGCGGGGCTAGCGGGAGGGCGAGTAATGAGCAGTTCTTC
CDR3 protein: CSVRGASGRASNEQFF

clone size: many
V gene: TRBV30
D gene: -
J gene: TRBJ2-3
CDR3 DNA: TGTGCCTGGAGTGTACAGGGAGATACGCAGTATTTT
CDR3 protein: CAWSVQGDTQYF

clone size: few
V gene: TRBV15
D gene: -
J gene: TRBJ1-1
CDR3 DNA: TGTGCCACCACTCAAGCTTTCTTT
CDR3 protein: CATTQAFF

clone size: -
V gene: TRBV5-1
D gene: -
J gene: TRBJ1-1
CDR3 DNA: TGCGCCAGCAGCTTGCGGGGAAGGAACACTGAAGCTTTCTTT
CDR3 protein: CASSLRGRNTEAFF

clone size: -
V gene: TRBV7-9
D gene: -
J gene: TRBJ2-3
CDR3 DNA: TGTGCCAGCAGCTTCGGCAGGGGTGCAACAGATACGCAGTATTTT
CDR3 protein: CASSFGRGATDTQYF

clone size: many
V gene: TRBV12-3/TRBV12-4
D gene: -
J gene: TRBJ1-5
CDR3 DNA: TGTGCCAGCAGTTCCAGCGCAAGGCCCCAGCATTTT
CDR3 protein: CASSSSARPQHF

clone size: few
V gene: TRBV20-1
D gene: -
J gene: TRBJ1-5
CDR3 DNA: TGCAGTGCTACCGTCGGAGTTGGGCTTGGAAATCAGCCCCAGCATTTT
CDR3 protein: CSATVGVGLGNQPQHF

clone size: -
V gene: TRBV10-3
D gene: TRBD1
J gene: TRBJ1-1
CDR3 DNA: TGTGCCATCAGTGAGGGTTGGACAGGCCCCACTGAAGCTTTCTTT
CDR3 protein: CAISEGWTGPTEAFF

clone size: -
V gene: TRBV12-3/TRBV12-4
D gene: -
J gene: TRBJ2-3
CDR3 DNA: TGTGCCAGCAGTGGGGGGGGCGGCACAGATGCGCAGTATTTT
CDR3 protein: CASSGGGGTDAQYF

clone size: many
V gene: TRBV4-1
D gene: -
J gene: TRBJ1-2
CDR3 DNA: TGCGCCAGCAGCCAAGATCGCTCCACAGGAGCCAACCGCCCCTTCAACTATGGCTACACCTTC
CDR3 protein: CASSQDRSTGANRPFNYGYTF

clone size: -
V gene: TRBV20-1
D gene: -
J gene: TRBJ2-1
CDR3 DNA: TGCAGTGCTAGAGTTGGGCTACGGCAGTTCTTC
CDR3 protein: CSARVGLRQFF

clone size: -
V gene: TRBV27
D gene: -
J gene: TRBJ1-2
CDR3 DNA: TGTGCCAGCAGTTTATCCTCCAAGCGGGGCTACACCTTC
CDR3 protein: CASSLSSKRGYTF